This T cell receptor beta chain was recovered during a study of T-cell reconstitution after alpha-beta-depleted transplantation in children. Study-wide points: Expanded graft clones numbering several hundred reportedly gave rise to alpha-beta T cells about two months after transplant. From newly produced T cells came most of the T-cell counts and diversity one year after transplant.

From germline, CDR1 is MDHEN and CDR2 SYDVKM. Trimming left V 10 bases short and J 0 bases short, with 11 bases between. This CDR3 is built from 13 residues. The TCRbeta library was prepared with unique molecular identifiers. TCRdb passed the PCR reads through MiXCR, listing each CDR3 protein once. This sample has fewer than 550,000 distinct CDR3 sequences, with roughly an eighth found just once. With regard to this clonotype: Its specificity is not known.

Source: PBMCs, mostly from graft donor cells, taken 180 days after TCRalphabeta/CD19-depleted stem cell transplant. This sequence joins TRBV28 and TRBJ2-3; tentative D call: TRBD1 (6 bases). The receptor's source is a female patient between 2 and 10 years old who had a stem cell transplant for aplastic anemia, so the T cells may come from the graft donor. CDR3 coding DNA: TGTGCCACTGCAGGGGTGAGCACAGATACGCAGTATTTT. Residues: CATAGVSTDTQYF.